The subject of this entry is one T cell receptor beta chain. Its specific antigen is unknown. No base quality information exists; no much larger clone differs at one position. CDR3 length: 16 amino acids, cysteine to phenylalanine. The retained sequence is limited to the CDR3, 48 bases, with the frame set at the first base. The germline V gene (reference sequence) yields GTSNPN for CDR1 and SVGIG for CDR2. The V end loses 4 bases and the J end loses 3 bases, and a stretch of 22 bases separates them. This sample is part of a study of technical replicates of blood from a few donors (dated by TCRdb to 2016 to 2017). The method was the immunoSEQ multiplex PCR assay. The clones in this table, taken by TCRdb from immuneACCESS, are in-frame only. Not every clone is retained; where verified, under half of the shortfall comes from an unresolved V gene, and the cause of the rest is unknown. The sample has about 100,000 clones on record, nearly 96% of them singletons. Over 0.2% of the sample lies in the top ten.

This receptor was obtained from a human donor in good health. The sequenced sample consisted of T cells isolated from PBMCs. The rearrangement joined TRBV30 to TRBJ2-7, with a weak D call of TRBD2 (5 bases match). The CDR3 protein: CAWNRAESLNLYEQYF. The nucleotide sequence is given as TGTGCCTGGAATAGAGCGGAGTCTCTTAACCTCTACGAGCAGTACTTC.